The 19 T cell receptor beta chains below come from one sample, sequenced in a study of cytomegalovirus exposure and HLA in healthy donors (TCRdb year 2017). Library preparation employed the immunoSEQ multiplex PCR assay. The multiplex PCR relied on a mix of 60 forward primers for TCR Vbeta segments and 13 reverse primers for TCR Jbeta segments. TCRdb retrieved this table from immuneACCESS and kept in-frame rearrangements only. Not all clones are present; in checked studies, unresolved V genes account for under half, and no reason is known for the remainder. The sample records fewer than 150,000 clones, around three quarters of which are singletons. Of the sample, around 5.9% falls within the top ten clones. Sequenced input: PBMCs. Receptors were obtained from a woman aged 40 to 50 in good health and CMV-seropositive.

This clone was picked up a small number of times. The chain joins TRBV21-1 to TRBJ2-2; the D call in the table, TRBD1, was not verified against the DNA. TRBV21-1 is flagged as a pseudogene. The CDR3 runs 18 residues. The CDR3 region has the DNA TGTGCCAGCAGCCTACCGGGACAGGGGACGAGGAGCACCGGGGAGCTGTTTTTT. It translates to CASSLPGQGTRSTGELFF.

This clone was seen a handful of times. V usage is TRBV10-2 and J usage is TRBJ2-1; TRBD2 aligns across 12 bases. Germline V gene sequence: CDR1 WSHSY, CDR2 SAAADI. Trimming cost V 7 bases and J 6 bases; bases outside gene matches: 1. The length of the CDR3 is 13 residues. The CDR3 spells CASKTSGSNEQFF. In DNA, the CDR3 is TGCGCCAGCAAGACTAGCGGGAGCAATGAGCAGTTCTTC.

This chain uses TRBV28 with TRBJ2-7, with a tentative D call TRBD1 (6 bases). Trimming shortened V by 5 bases and J by 2 bases, and 16 bases separated the two germline ends. Germline assignment: CDR1 MDHEN and CDR2 SYDVKM. The CDR3 extends over 15 amino acids. The CDR3 DNA sequence: TGTGCCAGCAGTCATGGACAGCGCTACACCTACGAGCAGTACTTC. Translation gives CASSHGQRYTYEQYF.

This clone was seen just once. The rearrangement links TRBV11-3 to TRBJ2-1; 9 nucleotides line up with TRBD2. The germline V gene encodes CDR1 SGHNT and CDR2 YENEEA. J was trimmed by 4 bases and V by 5 bases; bases with no gene match: 9. CDR3 length: 16 residues. CDR3 DNA sequence: TGTGCCAGCAGCAGGGGAGGGCTAGCGGGATACAATGAGCAGTTCTTC. Protein product: CASSRGGLAGYNEQFF.

The chain combines TRBV5-6 with TRBJ1-1, with D possibly TRBD1 on 5 matching bases. CDR3 length: 15 amino acids. Germline CDR1 SGHDT, CDR2 YYEEEE. V was cut by 0 bases and J by 1 base, with 10 bases left in between. This chain's CDR3 is CASSLGAQGNTEAFF. The CDR3 DNA reads TGTGCCAGCAGCTTGGGGGCTCAGGGGAACACTGAAGCTTTCTTT.

The chain joins TRBV18 to TRBJ1-3; D might be TRBD1 (5 bases). V lost 4 bases and J 2 bases, leaving 9 bases between the germline ends. The CDR3 has 14 residues. The germline V gene encodes CDR1 KGHSH and CDR2 LQKENI. The CDR3 region has the DNA TGTGCCAGCTCACAAGTCAGGGCTGGAAACACCATATATTTT. Its translation is CASSQVRAGNTIYF.

The chain joins TRBV7-9 to TRBJ1-1; TRBD1 matches at 9 bases. V was clipped by 6 bases and J by 7 bases; unmatched bases: 6. CDR1 and CDR2 from the germline V gene are SEHNR and FQNEAQ (reference sequence). This CDR3 region has 13 residues. The CDR3 region is CASSQGGQGEAFF. The DNA for the CDR3 is TGTGCCAGCAGTCAAGGGGGACAGGGTGAAGCTTTCTTT.

The chain couples TRBV10-1 to TRBJ1-1, with D perhaps matching TRBD1 (5 bases). The CDR3 length is 13 residues. Germline V CDR1 and CDR2: WNHNN, SYGVQD (reference sequence). Trimming left V 4 bases short and J 2 bases short, with 8 bases between. This chain's CDR3 is CASSGQPNTEAFF. The CDR3 region has the DNA TGCGCCAGCAGTGGACAGCCAAACACTGAAGCTTTCTTT.

The J gene is TRBJ1-2, the V gene TRBV6-4; the D gene is possibly TRBD1 (5 bases). The CDR3 length is 12 residues. Looked up from germline, CDR1 is MRHNA and CDR2 is SNTAGT. V lost 3 bases to trimming and J lost 5 bases, with 7 bases between them. CDR3 residues: CASSEGGYGYTF. DNA of the CDR3: TGTGCCAGCAGTGAGGGGGGTTATGGCTACACCTTC.

DNA of the CDR3: TGTGCCAGCAGCTTTGCCGGACAGGGGCTCTACGAGCAGTACTTC. Translated, it gives CASSFAGQGLYEQYF. This rearrangement joins TRBV11-2 to TRBJ2-7, with TRBD1 identical over 9 bases. This CDR3 spans 15 amino acids. Trimming cost V 3 bases and J 3 bases; bases outside gene matches: 6. Germline V gene data show CDR1 as SGHAT and CDR2 as FQNNGV.

This chain connects TRBV29-1 to TRBJ2-2; TRBD2 agrees at 13 bases. Losses at the gene ends were 7 bases for V and 6 bases for J; bases not matched to a gene: 8. Per the germline V gene, CDR1 is SQVTM and CDR2 is ANQGSEA. The CDR3 covers 15 residues. CDR3 sequence (DNA): TGCAGCGAACGACTAGCGGGAGGCTTTGCCGGGGAGCTGTTTTTT. It yields the protein CSERLAGGFAGELFF.

The genes are TRBV29-1 and TRBJ2-1; 8 positions match TRBD1. CDR3 length: 16 residues. V dropped 3 bases and J dropped 1; count of bases not matched to a gene: 8. Germline lookup yields CDR1 SQVTM and CDR2 ANQGSEA. CDR3 loop: CSVERPGGVSYNEQFF. The CDR3 nucleotides read TGCAGCGTTGAGCGGCCAGGGGGCGTATCCTACAATGAGCAGTTCTTC.

This chain connects TRBV28 to TRBJ1-2; D is possibly TRBD1 (6 bases). In germline, CDR1 is MDHEN, CDR2 SYDVKM. The CDR3 runs to 16 residues. V was shortened by 6 bases and J by 8 bases, with 25 bases between the two germline ends. CDR3 protein: CASSWRESRGFRGYTF. Here the CDR3 DNA reads TGTGCCAGCAGCTGGAGAGAGTCCAGGGGTTTTAGGGGCTACACCTTC.

This clone came up a few times. The chain has TRBV6-1 and TRBJ1-1; D call uncertain. CDR3 size: 13 residues. With 4 bases removed from V and 2 bases from J, the gap between germline ends came to 8 bases. CDR1 is MNHNS, CDR2 SASEGT, per germline. CDR3 sequence: CASSGQLNTEAFF. CDR3 sequence (DNA): TGTGCCAGCAGTGGACAATTAAACACTGAAGCTTTCTTT.

This chain uses TRBV2 with TRBJ2-1, with 7 bases identical to TRBD2. Germline CDR1 and CDR2: SNHLY and FYNNEI. The CDR3 has 15 residues. After removal of 1 base from V and 1 base from J, the junction contained 1 base not matched to a gene. The CDR3 reads CASSEVAGSYNEQFF. The DNA for the CDR3 is TGTGCCAGCAGTGAAGTAGCGGGTTCCTACAATGAGCAGTTCTTC.

This rearrangement joins TRBV10-2 to TRBJ2-3; 7 bases agree with TRBD1. Germline V gene data show CDR1 as WSHSY and CDR2 as SAAADI. The CDR3 is 14 amino acids. V shed 4 bases, J shed 2 bases, and the junction held 3 bases outside the gene matches. CDR3 loop: CASSGQGHTDTQYF. CDR3 bases: TGCGCCAGCAGTGGACAGGGTCACACAGATACGCAGTATTTT.

The chain employs TRBV30 and TRBJ1-4; 7 nucleotides align to TRBD1. V lost 1 base to trimming and J lost 8 bases; unmatched junction nucleotides: 4. Looked up from germline, CDR1 is GTSNPN and CDR2 is SVGIG (reference sequence). The CDR3 has 13 amino acids. CDR3 loop: CAWSEGTDEKLFF. DNA of the CDR3: TGTGCCTGGAGTGAGGGGACAGACGAAAAACTGTTTTTT.

This chain uses TRBV19 with TRBJ1-5; TRBD1 matches at 8 bases. Germline CDR1 is LNHDA and CDR2 is SQIVND (reference sequence). V lost 7 bases, J lost 4 bases, and 9 bases stayed unmatched. The CDR3 runs 15 residues. DNA for the CDR3: TGTGCCAGTACACAGGGTACAGGGGGAAATCAGCCCCAGCATTTT. Translated, it gives CASTQGTGGNQPQHF. Full variable domain (rest looked up from reference TRBV19 and TRBJ1-5): DGGITQSPKYLFRKEGQNVTLSCEQNLNHDAMYWYRQDPGQGLRLIYYSQIVNDFQKGDIAEGYSVSREKKESFPLTVTSAQKNPTAFYLCASTQGTGGNQPQHFGDGTRLSIL.

This chain joins TRBV9 and TRBJ2-5; 15 nucleotides match TRBD2. Germline V gene sequence: CDR1 SGDLS, CDR2 YYNGEE. The CDR3 spans 18 residues. Unmatched junction bases numbered 11, after V lost 4 bases and J lost 4 bases. DNA of the CDR3: TGTGCCAGCAGCAAAGGGACTAGCGGGAGGATGGGGGCAGAGACCCAGTACTTC. Encoded protein: CASSKGTSGRMGAETQYF.